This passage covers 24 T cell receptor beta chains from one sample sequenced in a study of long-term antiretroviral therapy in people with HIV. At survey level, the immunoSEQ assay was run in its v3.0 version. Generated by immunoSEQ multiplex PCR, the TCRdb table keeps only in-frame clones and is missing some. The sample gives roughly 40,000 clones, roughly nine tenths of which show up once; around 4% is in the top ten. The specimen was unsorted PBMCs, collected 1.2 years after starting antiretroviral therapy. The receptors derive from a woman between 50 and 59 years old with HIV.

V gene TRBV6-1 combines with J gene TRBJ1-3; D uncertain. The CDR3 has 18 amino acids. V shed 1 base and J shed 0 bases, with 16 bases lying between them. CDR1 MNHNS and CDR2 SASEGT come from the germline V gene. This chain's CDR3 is CASSEEGFRWGSGNTIYF. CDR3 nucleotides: TGTGCCAGCAGTGAAGAGGGATTTAGGTGGGGCTCTGGAAACACCATATATTTT.

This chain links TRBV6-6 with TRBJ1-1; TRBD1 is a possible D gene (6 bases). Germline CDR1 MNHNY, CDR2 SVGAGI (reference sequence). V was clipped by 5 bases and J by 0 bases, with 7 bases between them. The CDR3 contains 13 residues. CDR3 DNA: TGTGCCAGCAGTACAGGGATGAACACTGAAGCTTTCTTT. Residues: CASSTGMNTEAFF.

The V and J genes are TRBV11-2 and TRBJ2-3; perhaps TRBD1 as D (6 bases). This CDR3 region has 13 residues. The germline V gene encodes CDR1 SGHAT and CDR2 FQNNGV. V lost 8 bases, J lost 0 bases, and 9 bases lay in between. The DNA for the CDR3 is TGTGCCAGCCAGGGGACCAGCACAGATACGCAGTATTTT. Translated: CASQGTSTDTQYF.

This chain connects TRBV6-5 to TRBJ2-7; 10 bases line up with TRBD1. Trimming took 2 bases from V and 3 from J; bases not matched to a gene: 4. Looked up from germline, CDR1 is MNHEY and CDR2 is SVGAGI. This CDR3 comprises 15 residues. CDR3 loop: CASSYGGQGGYEQYF. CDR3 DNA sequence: TGTGCCAGCAGTTACGGTGGACAGGGGGGCTACGAGCAGTACTTC.

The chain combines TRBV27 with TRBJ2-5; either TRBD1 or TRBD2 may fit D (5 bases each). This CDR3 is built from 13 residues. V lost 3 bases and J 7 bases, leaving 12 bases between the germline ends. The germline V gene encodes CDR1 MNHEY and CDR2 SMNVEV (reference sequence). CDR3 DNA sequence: TGTGCCAGCAGTTTTAGTGGGGGTGTGACCCAGTACTTC. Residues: CASSFSGGVTQYF.

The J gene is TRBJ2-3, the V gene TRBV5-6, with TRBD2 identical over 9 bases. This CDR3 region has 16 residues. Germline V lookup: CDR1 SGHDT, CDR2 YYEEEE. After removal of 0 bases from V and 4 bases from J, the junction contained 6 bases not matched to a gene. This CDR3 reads CASSLGAGGRPDTQYF. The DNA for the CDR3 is TGTGCCAGCAGCTTGGGGGCGGGGGGGCGTCCAGATACGCAGTATTTT.

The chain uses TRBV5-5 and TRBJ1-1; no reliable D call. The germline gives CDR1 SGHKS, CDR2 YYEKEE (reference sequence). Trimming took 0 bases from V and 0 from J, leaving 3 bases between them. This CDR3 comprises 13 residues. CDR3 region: CASSLGVNTEAFF. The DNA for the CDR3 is TGTGCCAGCAGCTTGGGGGTGAACACTGAAGCTTTCTTT.

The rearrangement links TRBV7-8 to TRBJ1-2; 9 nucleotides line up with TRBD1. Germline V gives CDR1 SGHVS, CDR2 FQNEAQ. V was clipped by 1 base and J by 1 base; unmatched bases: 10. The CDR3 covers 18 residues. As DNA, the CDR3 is TGTGCCAGCAGCTTAGTCGTCGGACAGGGGACGTTTAACTATGGCTACACCTTC. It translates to CASSLVVGQGTFNYGYTF.

The CDR3 loop reads CASSIQPEGNEKLFF. Written as DNA, the CDR3 is TGTGCCAGCAGCATACAACCCGAGGGTAATGAAAAACTGTTTTTT. V and J are TRBV9 and TRBJ1-4; D is unresolved. The CDR3 is made up of 15 amino acids. Trimming cost V 4 bases and J 4 bases, with 14 bases left between them. Germline V gene lookup returns CDR1 SGDLS and CDR2 YYNGEE.

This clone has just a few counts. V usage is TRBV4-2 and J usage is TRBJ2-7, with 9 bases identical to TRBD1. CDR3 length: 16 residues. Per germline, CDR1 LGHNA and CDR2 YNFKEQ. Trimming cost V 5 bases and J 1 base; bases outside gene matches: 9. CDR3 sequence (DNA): TGTGCCAGCAGCAGGGGGGGACAGGGCCTGTCCTACGAGCAGTACTTC. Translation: CASSRGGQGLSYEQYF.

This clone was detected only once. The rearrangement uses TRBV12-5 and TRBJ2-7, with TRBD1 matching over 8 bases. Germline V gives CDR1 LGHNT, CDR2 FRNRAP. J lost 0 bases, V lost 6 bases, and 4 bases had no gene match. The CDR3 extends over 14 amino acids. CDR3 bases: TGTGCTAGTGGCGCGGGACAGGTCTCCTACGAGCAGTACTTC. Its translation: CASGAGQVSYEQYF.

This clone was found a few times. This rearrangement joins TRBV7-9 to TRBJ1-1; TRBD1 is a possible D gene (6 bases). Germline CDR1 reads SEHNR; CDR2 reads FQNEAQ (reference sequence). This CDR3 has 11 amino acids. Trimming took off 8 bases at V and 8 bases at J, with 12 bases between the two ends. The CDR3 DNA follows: TGTGCCAGCTCACGAGGGACAGAAGCTTTCTTT. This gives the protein CASSRGTEAFF.

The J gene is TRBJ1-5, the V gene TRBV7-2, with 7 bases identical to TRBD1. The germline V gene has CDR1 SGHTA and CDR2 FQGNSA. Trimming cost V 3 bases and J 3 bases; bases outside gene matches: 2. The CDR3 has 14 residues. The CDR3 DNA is TGTGCCAGCAGCTTGACAGGGTTCAATCAGCCCCAGCATTTT. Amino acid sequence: CASSLTGFNQPQHF.

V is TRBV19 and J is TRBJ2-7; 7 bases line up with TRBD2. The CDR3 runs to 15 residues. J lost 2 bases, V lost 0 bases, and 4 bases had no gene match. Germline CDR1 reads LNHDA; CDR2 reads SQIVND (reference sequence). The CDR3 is CASSIDRGLAYEQYF. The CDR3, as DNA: TGTGCCAGTAGTATAGATAGAGGACTAGCCTACGAGCAGTACTTC.

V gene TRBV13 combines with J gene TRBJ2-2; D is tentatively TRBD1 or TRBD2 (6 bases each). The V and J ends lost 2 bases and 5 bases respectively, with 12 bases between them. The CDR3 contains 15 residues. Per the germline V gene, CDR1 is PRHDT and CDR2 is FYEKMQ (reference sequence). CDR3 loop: CASSLRGPLTGELFF. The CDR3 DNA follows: TGTGCCAGCAGCTTACGGGGGCCATTAACCGGGGAGCTGTTTTTT.

CDR3 residues: CASSQGIVGKLFF. The CDR3 DNA reads as TGTGCCAGCTCCCAGGGTATCGTTGGAAAACTGTTTTTT. This sequence joins TRBV18 and TRBJ1-4; D is perhaps TRBD1 (5 bases). This CDR3 contains 13 residues. V was pared by 6 bases and J by 10 bases, with 15 bases between. From germline, CDR1 is KGHSH and CDR2 LQKENI.

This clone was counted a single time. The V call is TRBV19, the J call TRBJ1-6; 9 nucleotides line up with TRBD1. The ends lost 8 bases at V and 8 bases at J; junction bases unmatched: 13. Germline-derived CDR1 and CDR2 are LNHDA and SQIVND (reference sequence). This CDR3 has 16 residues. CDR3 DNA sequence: TGTGCCAGTCAGACTCCGGGACAGGGACAATATTCACCCCTCCACTTT. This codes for CASQTPGQGQYSPLHF.

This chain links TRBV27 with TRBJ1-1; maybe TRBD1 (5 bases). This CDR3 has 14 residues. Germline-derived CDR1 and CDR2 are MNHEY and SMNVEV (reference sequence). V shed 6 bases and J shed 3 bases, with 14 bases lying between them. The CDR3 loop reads CASSLEGSDTEAFF. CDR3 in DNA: TGTGCCAGCAGCTTGGAGGGGAGTGACACTGAAGCTTTCTTT.

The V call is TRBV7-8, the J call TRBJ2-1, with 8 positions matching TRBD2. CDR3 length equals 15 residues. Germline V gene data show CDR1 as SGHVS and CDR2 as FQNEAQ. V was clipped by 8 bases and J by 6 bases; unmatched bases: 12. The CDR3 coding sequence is TGTGCCAGCTCCTCGGCCCGGGGGGGCCTCAATGAGCAGTTCTTC. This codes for CASSSARGGLNEQFF.

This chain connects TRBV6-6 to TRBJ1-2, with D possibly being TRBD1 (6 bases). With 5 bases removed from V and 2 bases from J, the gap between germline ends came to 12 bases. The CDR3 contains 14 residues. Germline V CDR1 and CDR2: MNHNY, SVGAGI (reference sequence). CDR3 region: CASSPPGGNYGYTF. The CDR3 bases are TGTGCCAGCAGTCCCCCCGGGGGCAACTATGGCTACACCTTC.

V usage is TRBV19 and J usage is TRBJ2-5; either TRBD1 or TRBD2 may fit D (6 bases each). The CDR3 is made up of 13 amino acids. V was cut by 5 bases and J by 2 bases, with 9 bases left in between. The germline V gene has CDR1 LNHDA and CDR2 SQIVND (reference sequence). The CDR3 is CASSGGTQETQYF. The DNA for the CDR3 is TGTGCCAGTAGTGGGGGGACACAAGAGACCCAGTACTTC. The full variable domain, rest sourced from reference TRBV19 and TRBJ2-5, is DGGITQSPKYLFRKEGQNVTLSCEQNLNHDAMYWYRQDPGQGLRLIYYSQIVNDFQKGDIAEGYSVSREKKESFPLTVTSAQKNPTAFYLCASSGGTQETQYFGPGTRLLVL.

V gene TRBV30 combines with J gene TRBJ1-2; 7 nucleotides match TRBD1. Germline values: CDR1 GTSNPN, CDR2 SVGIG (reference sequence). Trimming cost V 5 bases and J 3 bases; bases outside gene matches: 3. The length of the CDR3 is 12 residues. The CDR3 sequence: CAWDRVHYGYTF. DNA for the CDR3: TGTGCCTGGGACAGGGTGCACTATGGCTACACCTTC.

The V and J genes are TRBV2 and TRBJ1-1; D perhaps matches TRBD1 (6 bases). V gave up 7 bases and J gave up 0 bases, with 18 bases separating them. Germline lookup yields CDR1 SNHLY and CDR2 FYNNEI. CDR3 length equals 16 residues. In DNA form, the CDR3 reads TGTGCCAGCACTCCGCGGGGGGCCCCTATGAACACTGAAGCTTTCTTT. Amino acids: CASTPRGAPMNTEAFF.

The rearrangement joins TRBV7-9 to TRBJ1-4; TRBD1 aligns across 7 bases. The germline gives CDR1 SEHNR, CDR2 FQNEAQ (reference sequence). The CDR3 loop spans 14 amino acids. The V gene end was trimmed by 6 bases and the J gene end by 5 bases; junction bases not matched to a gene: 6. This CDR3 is CASRRRGGNEKLFF. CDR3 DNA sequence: TGTGCCAGCAGGCGGCGAGGGGGCAATGAAAAACTGTTTTTT.